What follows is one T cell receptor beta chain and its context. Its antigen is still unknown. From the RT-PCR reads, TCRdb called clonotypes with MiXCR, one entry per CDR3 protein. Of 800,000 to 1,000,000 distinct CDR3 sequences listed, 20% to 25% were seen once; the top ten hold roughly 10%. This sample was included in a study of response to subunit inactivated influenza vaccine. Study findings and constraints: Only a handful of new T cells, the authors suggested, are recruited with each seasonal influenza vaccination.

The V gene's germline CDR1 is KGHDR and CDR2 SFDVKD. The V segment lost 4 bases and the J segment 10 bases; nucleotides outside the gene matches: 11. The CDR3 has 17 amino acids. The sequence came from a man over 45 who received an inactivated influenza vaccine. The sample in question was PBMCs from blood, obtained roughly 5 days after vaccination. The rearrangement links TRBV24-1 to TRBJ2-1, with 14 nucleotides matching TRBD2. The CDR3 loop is CATSDSWGTSGGGEQFF. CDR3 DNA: TGTGCCACCAGTGACTCTTGGGGGACTAGCGGGGGAGGCGAGCAGTTCTTC.